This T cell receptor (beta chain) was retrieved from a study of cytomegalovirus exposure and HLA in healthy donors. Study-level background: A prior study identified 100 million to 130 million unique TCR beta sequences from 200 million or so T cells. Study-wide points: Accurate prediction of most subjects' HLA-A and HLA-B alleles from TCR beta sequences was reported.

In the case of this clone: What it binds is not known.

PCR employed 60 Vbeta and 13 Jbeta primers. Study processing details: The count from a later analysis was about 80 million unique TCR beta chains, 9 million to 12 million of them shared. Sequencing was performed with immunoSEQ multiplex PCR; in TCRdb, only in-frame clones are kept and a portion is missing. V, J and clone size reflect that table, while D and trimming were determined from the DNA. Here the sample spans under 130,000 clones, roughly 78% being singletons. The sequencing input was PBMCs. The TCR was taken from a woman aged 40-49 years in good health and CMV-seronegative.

CDR3 protein: CASRSDSQTGNTIYF. CDR3 DNA sequence: TGTGCCAGCAGGTCGGACAGCCAGACTGGAAACACCATATATTTT. The J gene is TRBJ1-3, the V gene TRBV7-9, with D possibly matching TRBD1 (6 bases). The CDR3 is made up of 15 amino acids. V was pared by 6 bases and J by 2 bases, with 14 bases between. Germline CDR1 SEHNR, CDR2 FQNEAQ (reference sequence).